This TCR beta chain was recorded in a study of tissue T cells after allogeneic stem cell transplantation. Study-wide context: Tissue samples with histologically apparent lymphocytes on H&E review were prioritized for sequencing.

Sequenced by immunoSEQ multiplex PCR; TCRdb stores in-frame clones only, minus some. The sample carries 4,100 or so clones, just under 75% recorded once. Findings and caveats of the study: TCR repertoires tracked anatomic similarity, regardless of disease or transplant status.

V lost 2 bases and J 7 bases, leaving 9 bases between the germline ends. The CDR3 contains 14 residues. Looked up from germline, CDR1 is KGHSH and CDR2 is LQKENI. Concerning this clone: Antigen: not known.

The source was left colon tissue, collected at autopsy. This clonotype was obtained from a woman aged 18 to 55 with breast cancer. The chain is built from TRBV18 and TRBJ1-6, with D unclear. The CDR3 DNA reads as TGTGCCAGCTCACCAGACGTTACCAATTCACCCCTCCACTTT. Translation gives CASSPDVTNSPLHF.